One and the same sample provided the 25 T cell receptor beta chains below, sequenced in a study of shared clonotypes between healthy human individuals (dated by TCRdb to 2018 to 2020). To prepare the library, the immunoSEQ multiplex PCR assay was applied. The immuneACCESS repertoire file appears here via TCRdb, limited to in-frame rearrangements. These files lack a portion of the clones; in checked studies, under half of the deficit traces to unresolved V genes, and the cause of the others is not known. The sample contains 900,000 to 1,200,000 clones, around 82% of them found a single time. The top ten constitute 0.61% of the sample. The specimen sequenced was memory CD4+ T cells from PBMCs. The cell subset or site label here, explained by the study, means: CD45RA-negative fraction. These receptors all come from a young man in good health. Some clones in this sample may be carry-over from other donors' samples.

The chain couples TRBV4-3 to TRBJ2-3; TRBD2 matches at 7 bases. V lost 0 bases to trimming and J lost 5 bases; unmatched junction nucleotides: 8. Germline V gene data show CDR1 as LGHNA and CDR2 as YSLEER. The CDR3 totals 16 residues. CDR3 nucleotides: TGCGCCAGCAGCCAAGATGGGAGGGAACTTAGAGATACGCAGTATTTT. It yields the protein CASSQDGRELRDTQYF.

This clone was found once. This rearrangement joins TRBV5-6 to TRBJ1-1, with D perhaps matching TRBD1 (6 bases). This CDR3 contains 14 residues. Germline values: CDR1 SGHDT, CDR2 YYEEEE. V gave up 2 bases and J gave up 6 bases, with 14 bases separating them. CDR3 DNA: TGTGCCAGCAGCTTCGGACAGCATGGCGCTGAAGCTTTCTTT. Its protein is CASSFGQHGAEAFF.

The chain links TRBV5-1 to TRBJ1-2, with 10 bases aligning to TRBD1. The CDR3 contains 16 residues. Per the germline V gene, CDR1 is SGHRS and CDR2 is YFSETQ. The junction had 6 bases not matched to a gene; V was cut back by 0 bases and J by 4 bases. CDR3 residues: CASSLVRDRGTYGYTF. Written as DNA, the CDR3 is TGCGCCAGCAGCTTGGTCCGGGACAGGGGAACCTATGGCTACACCTTC. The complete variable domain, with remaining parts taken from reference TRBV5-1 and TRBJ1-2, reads KAGVTQTPRYLIKTRGQQVTLSCSPISGHRSVSWYQQTPGQGLQFLFEYFSETQRNKGNFPGRFSGRQFSNSRSEMNVSTLELGDSALYLCASSLVRDRGTYGYTFGSGTRLTVV.

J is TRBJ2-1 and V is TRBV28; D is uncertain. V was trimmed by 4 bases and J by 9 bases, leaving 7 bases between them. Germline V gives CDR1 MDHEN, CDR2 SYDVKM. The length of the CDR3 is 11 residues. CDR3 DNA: TGTGCCAGCAGTTCAAGGAGTGAGCAGTTCTTC. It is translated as CASSSRSEQFF.

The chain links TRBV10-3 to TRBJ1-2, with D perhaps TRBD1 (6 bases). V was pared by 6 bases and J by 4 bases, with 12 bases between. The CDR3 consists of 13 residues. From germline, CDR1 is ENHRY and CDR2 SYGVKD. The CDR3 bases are TGTGCCATCAGCCCGACAGGAATCTATGGCTACACCTTC. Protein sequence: CAISPTGIYGYTF.

CDR3 bases: TGTGCCAGCTCAGAGCAGGGCGCTCGCTACGAGCAGTACTTC. It yields the protein CASSEQGARYEQYF. V gene TRBV18 combines with J gene TRBJ2-7, with D perhaps matching TRBD1 (5 bases). Between the trimmed V and J ends, which lost 5 bases and 3 bases, there was a span of 14 bases. The CDR3 length is 14 residues. From germline, CDR1 is KGHSH and CDR2 LQKENI. Looking up the rest from reference TRBV18 and TRBJ2-7 gives the full variable domain: NAGVMQNPRHLVRRRGQEARLRCSPMKGHSHVYWYRQLPEEGLKFMVYLQKENIIDESGMPKERFSAEFPKEGPSILRIQQVVRGDSAAYFCASSEQGARYEQYFGPGTRLTVT.

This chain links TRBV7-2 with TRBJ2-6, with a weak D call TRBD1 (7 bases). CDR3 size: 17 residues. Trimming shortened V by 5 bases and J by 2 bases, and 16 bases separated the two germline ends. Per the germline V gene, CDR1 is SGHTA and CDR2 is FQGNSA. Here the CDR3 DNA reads TGTGCCAGCAGCAATTACAGGGGAGGCGCTGGGGCCAACGTCCTGACTTTC. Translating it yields CASSNYRGGAGANVLTF.

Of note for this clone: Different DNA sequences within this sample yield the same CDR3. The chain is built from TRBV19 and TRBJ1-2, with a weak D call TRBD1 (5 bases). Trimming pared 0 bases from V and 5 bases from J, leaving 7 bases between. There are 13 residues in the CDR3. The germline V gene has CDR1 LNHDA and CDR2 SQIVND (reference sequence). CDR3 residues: CASSIDRQYGYTF. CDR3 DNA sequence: TGTGCCAGTAGTATAGACAGACAGTATGGCTACACCTTC.

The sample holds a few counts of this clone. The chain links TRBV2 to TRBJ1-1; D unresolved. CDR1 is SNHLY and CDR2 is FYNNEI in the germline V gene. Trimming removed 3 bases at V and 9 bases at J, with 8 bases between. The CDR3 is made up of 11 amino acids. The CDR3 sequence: CASSDFFKAFF. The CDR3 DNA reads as TGTGCCAGCAGTGATTTTTTTAAAGCTTTCTTT.

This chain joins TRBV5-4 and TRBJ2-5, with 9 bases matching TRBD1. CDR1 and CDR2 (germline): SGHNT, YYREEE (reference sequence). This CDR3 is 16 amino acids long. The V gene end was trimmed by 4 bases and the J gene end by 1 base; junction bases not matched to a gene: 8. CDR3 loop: CASSVGTGLSQETQYF. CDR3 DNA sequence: TGTGCCAGCAGCGTCGGGACAGGGTTGTCCCAAGAGACCCAGTACTTC.

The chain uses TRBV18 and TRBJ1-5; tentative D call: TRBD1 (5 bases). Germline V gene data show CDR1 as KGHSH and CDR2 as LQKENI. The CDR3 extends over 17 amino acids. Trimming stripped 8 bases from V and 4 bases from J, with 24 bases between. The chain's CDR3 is CASLLTAGTGSNQPQHF. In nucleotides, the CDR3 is TGTGCCAGCCTACTTACTGCAGGGACGGGCTCGAATCAGCCCCAGCATTTT.

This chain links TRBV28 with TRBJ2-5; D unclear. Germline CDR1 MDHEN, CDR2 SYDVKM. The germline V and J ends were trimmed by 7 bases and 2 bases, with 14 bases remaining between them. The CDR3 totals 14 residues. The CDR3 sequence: CASTHYSGQETQYF. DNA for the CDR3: TGTGCCAGCACTCATTATTCGGGTCAAGAGACCCAGTACTTC.

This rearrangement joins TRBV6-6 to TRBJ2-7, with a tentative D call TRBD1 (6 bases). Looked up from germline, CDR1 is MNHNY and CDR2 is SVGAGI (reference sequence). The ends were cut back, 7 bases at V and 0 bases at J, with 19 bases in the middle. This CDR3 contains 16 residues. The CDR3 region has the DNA TGTGCCAGCACCACTTACAGGGCCGGGAACTCCTACGAGCAGTACTTC. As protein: CASTTYRAGNSYEQYF.

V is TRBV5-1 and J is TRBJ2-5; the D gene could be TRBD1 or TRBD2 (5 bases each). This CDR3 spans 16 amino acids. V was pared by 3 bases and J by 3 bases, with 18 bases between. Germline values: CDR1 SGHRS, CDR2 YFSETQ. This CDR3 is CASSSGAGSREETQYF. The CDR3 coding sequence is TGCGCCAGCAGCTCTGGGGCCGGGTCGAGGGAAGAGACCCAGTACTTC.

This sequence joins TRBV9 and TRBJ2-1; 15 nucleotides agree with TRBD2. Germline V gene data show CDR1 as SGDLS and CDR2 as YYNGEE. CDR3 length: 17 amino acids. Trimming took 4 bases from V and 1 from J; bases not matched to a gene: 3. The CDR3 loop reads CASSTGTSGGSYNEQFF. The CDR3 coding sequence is TGTGCCAGCAGCACCGGGACTAGCGGGGGGTCCTACAATGAGCAGTTCTTC.

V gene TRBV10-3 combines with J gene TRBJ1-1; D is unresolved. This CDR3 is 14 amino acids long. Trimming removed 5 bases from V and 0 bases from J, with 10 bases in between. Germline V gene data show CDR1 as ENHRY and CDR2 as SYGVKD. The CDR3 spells CAISQTDMNTEAFF. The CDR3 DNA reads TGTGCCATCAGTCAGACGGATATGAACACTGAAGCTTTCTTT.

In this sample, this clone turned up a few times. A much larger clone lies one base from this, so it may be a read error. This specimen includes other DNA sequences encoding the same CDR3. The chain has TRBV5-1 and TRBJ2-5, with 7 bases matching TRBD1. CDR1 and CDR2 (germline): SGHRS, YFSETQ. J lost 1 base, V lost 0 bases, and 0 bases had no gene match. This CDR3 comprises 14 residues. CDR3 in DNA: TGCGCCAGCAGCTTGGGGGACAGCCAAGAGACCCAGTACTTC. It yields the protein CASSLGDSQETQYF.

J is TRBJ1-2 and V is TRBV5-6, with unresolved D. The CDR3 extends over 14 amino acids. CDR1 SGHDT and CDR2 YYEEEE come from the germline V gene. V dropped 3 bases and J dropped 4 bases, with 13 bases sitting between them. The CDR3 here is CASSSLVTRYGYTF. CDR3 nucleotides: TGTGCCAGCAGCTCACTCGTTACCCGCTATGGCTACACCTTC.

The CDR3 loop reads CASSFQTGTRNEQYF. The CDR3 DNA follows: TGTGCCAGCAGCTTTCAGACCGGGACTAGGAACGAGCAGTACTTC. J is TRBJ2-7 and V is TRBV11-2; 8 bases agree with TRBD2. The CDR3 is 15 amino acids. Germline lookup yields CDR1 SGHAT and CDR2 FQNNGV. V lost 3 bases, J lost 5 bases, and 9 bases stayed unmatched.

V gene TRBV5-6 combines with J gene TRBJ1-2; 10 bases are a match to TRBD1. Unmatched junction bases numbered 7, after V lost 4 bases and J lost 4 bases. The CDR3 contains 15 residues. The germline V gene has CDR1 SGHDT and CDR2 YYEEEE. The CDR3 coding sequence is TGTGCCAGCAGCGCGGGACAGGGGTCCTCCTATGGCTACACCTTC. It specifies CASSAGQGSSYGYTF.

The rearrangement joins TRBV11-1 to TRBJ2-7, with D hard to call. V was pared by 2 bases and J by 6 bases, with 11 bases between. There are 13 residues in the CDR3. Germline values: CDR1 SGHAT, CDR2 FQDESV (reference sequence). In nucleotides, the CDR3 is TGTGCCAGCAGCTTACAGCAGACTGGCGAGCAGTACTTC. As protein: CASSLQQTGEQYF.

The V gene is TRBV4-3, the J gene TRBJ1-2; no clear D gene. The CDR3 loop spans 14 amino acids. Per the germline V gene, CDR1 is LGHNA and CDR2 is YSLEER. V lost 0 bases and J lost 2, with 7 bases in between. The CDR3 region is CASSQDSRNYGYTF. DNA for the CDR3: TGCGCCAGCAGCCAAGACTCAAGGAACTATGGCTACACCTTC.

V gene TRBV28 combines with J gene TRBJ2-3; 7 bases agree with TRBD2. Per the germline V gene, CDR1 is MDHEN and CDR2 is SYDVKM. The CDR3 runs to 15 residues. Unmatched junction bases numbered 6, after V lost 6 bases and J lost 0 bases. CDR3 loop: CASSHGGGSTDTQYF. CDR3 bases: TGTGCCAGCAGCCACGGCGGGGGAAGCACAGATACGCAGTATTTT.

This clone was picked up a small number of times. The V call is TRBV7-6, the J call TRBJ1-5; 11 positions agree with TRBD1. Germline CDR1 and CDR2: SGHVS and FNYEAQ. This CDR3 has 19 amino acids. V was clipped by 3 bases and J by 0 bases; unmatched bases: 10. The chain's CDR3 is CASSLLGQGAPLSNQPQHF. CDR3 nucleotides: TGTGCCAGCAGCTTGCTCGGACAGGGGGCACCCCTTAGCAATCAGCCCCAGCATTTT.

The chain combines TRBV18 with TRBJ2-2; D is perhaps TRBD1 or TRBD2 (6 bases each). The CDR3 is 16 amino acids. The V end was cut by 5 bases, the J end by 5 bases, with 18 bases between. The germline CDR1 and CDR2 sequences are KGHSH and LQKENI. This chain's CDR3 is CASSNIGGAITGELFF. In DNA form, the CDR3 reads TGTGCCAGCTCAAATATCGGGGGCGCAATAACCGGGGAGCTGTTTTTT.